The entry below describes one T cell receptor beta chain. Its cognate antigen is unknown. The record originates from a study of T cells in Graves' hyperthyroidism and ophthalmopathy. Study-wide points: The model predicted ophthalmopathy a median around six months before onset.

TCR beta CDR3 regions were amplified from RNA. With the HTBI primer set, the TCR CDR3 went through a first round of RT-PCR. TCRdb independently ran MiXCR on the multiplex PCR reads; one entry per CDR3 protein. In the table there are around 350,000 distinct CDR3 sequences, roughly 19% of which are singletons. Germline V gene sequence: CDR1 SGHAT, CDR2 FQNNGV. The CDR3 totals 16 residues. The V end was cut by 1 base, the J end by 5 bases, with 14 bases between. Fresh peripheral blood, approximately 10 ml, yielded the PBMCs. This TCR was sampled from a woman aged 18-29 years with Graves' hyperthyroidism. The chain links TRBV11-2 to TRBJ2-2, with D hard to call. Sequenced sample: blood. CDR3 nucleotides: TGTGCCAGCAGCTTAGTCTCGCAAGGGCCTACCGGGGAGCTGTTTTTT. It codes for CASSLVSQGPTGELFF.